This T cell receptor (beta chain) was captured in a study of cytomegalovirus exposure and HLA in healthy donors. Per the germline V gene, CDR1 is MGHRA and CDR2 is YSYEKL. The CDR3 contains 15 residues. The germline V and J ends were trimmed by 3 bases and 10 bases, with 22 bases remaining between them. In the PCR, 60 Vbeta and 13 Jbeta primers were used. Profiled with immunoSEQ multiplex PCR; TCRdb holds only in-frame clones, not every one. Of 120,000 or so clones listed, around 66% are singletons. The rearrangement joins TRBV4-1 to TRBJ2-7; a weak D match, TRBD2 (6 bases). Sequenced material: PBMCs. This receptor was obtained from a woman aged 40-49 years in good health and CMV-seropositive. The CDR3 DNA reads as TGCGCCAGCAGCCAGGAAAACTCGGAGGGGTGGGGACAGTACTTC. The encoded protein is CASSQENSEGWGQYF.